This T cell receptor (beta chain) was profiled in a study of cytomegalovirus exposure and HLA in healthy donors. Study as a whole: The same platform used for the roughly 650 first-cohort repertoires was also used for the 100 to 150 validation repertoires, as a later analysis reported.

General study points: Despite most TCR sequences being rare, some public TCRs occurred in many donors. The study flagged approximately 180 TCR beta chains as cytomegalovirus-associated.

TCRdb's table, derived via immunoSEQ multiplex PCR, lists solely in-frame clones and lacks some. The sample lists under 200,000 clones, roughly 89% seen once, with 4% to 5% in the top ten. This clone was picked up a small number of times. The antigen is undetermined. The CDR3 totals 13 residues. The germline V gene encodes CDR1 SEHNR and CDR2 FQNEAQ (reference sequence). Trimming pared 6 bases from V and 0 bases from J, leaving 8 bases between. Sequenced sample: PBMCs. This chain connects TRBV7-9 to TRBJ1-1, with no clear D. The TCR originated in a man aged 18 to 30 in good health and CMV-seropositive. The CDR3 nucleotides are TGTGCCAGCAGTTCCACAGTGAACACTGAAGCTTTCTTT. It yields the protein CASSSTVNTEAFF.